Listed below are T cell receptor beta chains from one sample, sequenced in a study of tumor-infiltrating lymphocytes in primary liver carcinoma. MiXCR, applied by TCRdb to the multiplex PCR reads, yields one record per CDR3 protein. Here the sample spans roughly 100,000 distinct CDR3 sequences, roughly four fifths being singletons. Sequencing was performed on liver tumor tissue from sampling region 3. The receptors derive from a man between 35 and 55 years old with primary liver carcinoma and hepatitis B virus infection. Each CDR3 is given with its conserved first and last residue. The D gene is left open where the match is weak. Rows may omit the clone size; those that give it use once, few, many or a size class.

NA,TRBJ1-4,NA,TRBV12-3/TRBV12-4,CVSSLSGLEKLFF,TGTGTCAGCAGTCTATCTGGGTTGGAAAAACTGTTTTTT
NA,TRBJ1-1,NA,TRBV11-2,CASTRLGNIEVFF,TGTGCCAGCACCCGGTTGGGGAATATTGAAGTTTTCTTT
NA,TRBJ2-7,NA,TRBV5-6,CASSLIASFYEQYF,TGTGCCAGCAGCTTGATTGCTAGTTTCTACGAGCAGTACTTC
once,TRBJ2-4,NA,TRBV10-3,CAISDNWKSKIIQYF,TGTGCCATCAGTGACAATTGGAAATCCAAAATCATTCAGTACTTC
NA,TRBJ2-7,NA,TRBV7-9,CASSLGGSSGTLPYEQYF,TGTGCCAGCAGCTTAGGGGGAAGTTCGGGGACTTTACCCTACGAGCAGTACTTC
once,TRBJ2-1,NA,TRBV11-3,CASSLGGGNGEEFF,TGTGCCAGCAGCTTGGGAGGCGGGAATGGTGAGGAGTTCTTC
NA,TRBJ2-2,TRBD2,TRBV4-3,CTSNRGLAGSANTGELFF,TGTACCAGCAACCGGGGACTAGCGGGTTCCGCGAACACCGGGGAGCTGTTTTTT
many,TRBJ2-3,NA,TRBV6-1,CASSESNGGMTDTQYF,TGTGCCAGCAGTGAAAGTAATGGGGGGATGACAGATACGCAGTATTTT
NA,TRBJ2-3,NA,TRBV6-4,CASCDSQSGSTDTQYF,TGTGCCAGTTGTGACTCACAGAGCGGGAGCACAGATACGCAGTATTTT
NA,TRBJ2-3,NA,TRBV29-1,CRAAAQGVIDTQYF,TGCAGAGCCGCGGCCCAGGGCGTCATAGATACGCAGTATTTT
NA,TRBJ2-7,NA,TRBV12-3/TRBV12-4,CTSSQSLEQYF,TGTACTAGCAGTCAGTCTCTGGAGCAGTACTTC
NA,TRBJ1-1,NA,TRBV6-2/TRBV6-3,CASSYDQGNTGAFF,TGTGCCAGCAGTTACGACCAGGGAAACACTGGAGCTTTCTTT
NA,TRBJ1-1,NA,TRBV29-1,CSAPGGWTMNTEAFF,TGCAGCGCACCGGGGGGGTGGACTATGAACACTGAAGCTTTCTTT
NA,TRBJ2-1,NA,TRBV14,CASSRRGGLYNKQFF,TGTGCCAGCAGCCGACGCGGGGGCCTCTACAATAAGCAGTTCTTC
NA,TRBJ2-4,TRBD2,TRBV11-1,CASSFPGTSKTQNVQYF,TGTGCCAGCAGCTTTCCCGGGACTAGCAAGACCCAAAACGTTCAGTACTTC
NA,TRBJ2-4,NA,TRBV29-1,CRVGALSIRYF,TGCAGAGTTGGGGCTTTAAGCATTCGGTACTTC
NA,TRBJ2-1,TRBD2,TRBV29-1,CSVGTSGRGFLSEQFF,TGCAGCGTTGGGACTAGCGGGAGAGGATTCTTGAGTGAGCAGTTCTTC
NA,TRBJ1-4,NA,TRBV28,CASSVASTDLNEKLFF,TGTGCCAGCAGTGTAGCCTCGACAGACCTCAATGAAAAACTGTTTTTT
medium-sized,TRBJ2-5,NA,TRBV6-6,CASSYPGTEETQYF,TGTGCCAGCAGTTACCCAGGGACGGAGGAGACCCAGTACTTC
NA,TRBJ2-7,NA,TRBV11-2,CAISSNRNSFEQYF,TGTGCCATCAGCTCTAACAGGAACTCCTTTGAGCAGTATTTC
NA,TRBJ1-3,NA,TRBV11-2,CTSSLIRSGAGGNTIYF,TGTACCAGCAGCTTAATTCGGAGCGGTGCTGGTGGAAACACCATATATTTT
NA,TRBJ2-2,NA,TRBV4-2,CTSSPERYTGELFF,TGTACCAGCAGCCCGGAACGTTACACCGGGGAGCTGTTTTTT
NA,TRBJ1-1,TRBD1,TRBV6-6,CASSTGGATEAIF,TGTGCCAGCAGCACAGGGGGGGCTACCGAAGCTATCTTT
once,TRBJ2-1,TRBD2,TRBV6-2/TRBV6-3,CASGRRLLAANEQFF,TGTGCTAGTGGTCGACGACTACTAGCGGCCAATGAGCAGTTCTTC
NA,TRBJ1-1,NA,TRBV5-6,CASSPGRKVNTVAFF,TGTGCCAGTAGCCCAGGGCGTAAAGTGAACACTGTAGCTTTCTTT
NA,TRBJ2-5,NA,TRBV11-2,CASNLVAGFGYF,TGTGCCAGCAACTTAGTCGCGGGGTTCGGGTACTTC